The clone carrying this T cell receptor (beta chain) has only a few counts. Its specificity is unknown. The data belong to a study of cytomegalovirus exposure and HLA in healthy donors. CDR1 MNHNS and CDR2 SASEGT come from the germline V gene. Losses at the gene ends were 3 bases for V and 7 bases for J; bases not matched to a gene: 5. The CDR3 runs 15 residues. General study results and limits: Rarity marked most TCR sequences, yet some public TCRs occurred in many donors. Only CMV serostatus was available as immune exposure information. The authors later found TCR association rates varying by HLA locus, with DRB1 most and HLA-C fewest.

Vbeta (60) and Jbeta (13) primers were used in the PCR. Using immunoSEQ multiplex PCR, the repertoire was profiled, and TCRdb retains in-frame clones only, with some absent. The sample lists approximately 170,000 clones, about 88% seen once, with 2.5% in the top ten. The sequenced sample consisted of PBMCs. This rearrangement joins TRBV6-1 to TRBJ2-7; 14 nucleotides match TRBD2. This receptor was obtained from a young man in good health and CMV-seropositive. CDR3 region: CASSEGLAGVYEQYV. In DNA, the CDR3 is TGTGCCAGCAGTGAGGGACTAGCGGGAGTTTATGAGCAGTACGTC.